The text below deals with one T cell receptor beta chain. This specimen belongs to a study of blood T cell repertoires in COVID-19. Study-wide background: Collection of acute and convalescent COVID-19 samples took place in the United States, Italy and Spain. From T cells, B-cell-depleted T cells, or PBMCs came the material, which was cDNA or gDNA.

The Seattle patients joined while their infection was active and were tracked longitudinally afterward. Per the original data handling: Reference gene primer amplification gave nucleated cell count estimates. Repertoires were generated with immunoSEQ multiplex PCR, while TCRdb's copy carries only in-frame clones and drops some. The V and J calls and clone size were taken over from that table, and D and trimming were inferred from the DNA. The sample has 250,000 to 400,000 clones, approximately 89% seen once; the top ten hold approximately 1.6%. The V and J ends lost 8 bases and 4 bases, in that order; junction bases with no gene match: 10. The CDR3 contains 15 residues. The germline V gene has CDR1 KGHSH and CDR2 LQKENI.

The chain has TRBV18 and TRBJ2-1, with TRBD2 identical over 8 bases. This TCR was recovered from a woman aged 25 to 39 with COVID-19, enrolled during active disease. Sequenced: peripheral blood. This CDR3 reads CASRAESGGYNEQFF. DNA for the CDR3: TGTGCCAGCCGCGCGGAGAGCGGGGGATACAATGAGCAGTTCTTC.